This T cell receptor beta chain was recorded in a study of cytomegalovirus exposure and HLA in healthy donors. CDR1 MNHEY and CDR2 SMNVEV come from the germline V gene (reference sequence). The CDR3 is 13 residues long. Trimming left V 7 bases short and J 5 bases short, with 14 bases between. PCR amplification relied on 60 Vbeta primers (plus 13 Jbeta primers). Profiling relied on immunoSEQ multiplex PCR, and the TCRdb table lists in-frame clones only, not all of them. This table holds under 150,000 clones, roughly 80% found once. Sequencing used PBMCs. V gene TRBV27 combines with J gene TRBJ1-1, with a tentative D call TRBD1 (6 bases). This TCR was recovered from a woman younger than 45 in good health and CMV-seropositive. The CDR3 sequence is CASIGGASTEAFF. The CDR3 DNA reads as TGTGCCAGCATAGGGGGAGCTTCGACTGAAGCTTTCTTT.